Listed below are T cell receptor beta chains from one sample, sequenced in a study of blood T cell repertoires in COVID-19. Clones were read by immunoSEQ multiplex PCR, and TCRdb kept only the in-frame ones, dropping some. The repertoire has around 700,000 clones, around 89% of them found once; the top ten carry under 0.3%. The sequencing sample was made of peripheral blood. These receptors were collected from a woman aged 18 to 35 with acute or convalescent COVID-19. Each CDR3 is given with its conserved first and last residue. Each record gives: clone size, J gene, D gene, V gene, CDR3 DNA, CDR3 protein. A D gene is named only where the DNA matches it firmly. A clone size is listed for some rows: how often the clone was seen (once, few, many), or a class if it is expanded.

clone size: NA; J gene: TRBJ1-6; D gene: NA; V gene: TRBV19; CDR3 DNA: TGTGCCAGTAGCACCTCGGGGGGGAATTCACCCCTCCACTTT; CDR3 protein: CASSTSGGNSPLHF
clone size: NA; J gene: TRBJ1-3; D gene: NA; V gene: TRBV20-1; CDR3 DNA: TGCAGTGCTAGTCGGGGGATACCCAGCTCTGGAAACACCATATATTTT; CDR3 protein: CSASRGIPSSGNTIYF
clone size: once; J gene: TRBJ1-3; D gene: NA; V gene: TRBV14; CDR3 DNA: TGTGCCAGCAGCCAAGACGGGGGAGCTGGAAACACCATATATTTT; CDR3 protein: CASSQDGGAGNTIYF
clone size: NA; J gene: TRBJ1-1; D gene: NA; V gene: TRBV6-5; CDR3 DNA: TGTGCCAGTTCACAGGGAAGCACTGAAGCTTTCTTT; CDR3 protein: CASSQGSTEAFF
clone size: NA; J gene: TRBJ1-2; D gene: TRBD1; V gene: TRBV12-3/TRBV12-4; CDR3 DNA: TGTGCCAGCAGCCCTAGGACAGGGGATGGCTACACCTTC; CDR3 protein: CASSPRTGDGYTF
clone size: NA; J gene: TRBJ1-1; D gene: NA; V gene: TRBV27; CDR3 DNA: TGTGCCAGCAGTCCCCTGGGGGCGTGGGATGAAGCTTTCTTT; CDR3 protein: CASSPLGAWDEAFF
clone size: NA; J gene: TRBJ2-3; D gene: TRBD1; V gene: TRBV6-5; CDR3 DNA: TGTGCCAGCAGCCGGGACAGGGGGCGGGCGGGGACGCAGTATTTT; CDR3 protein: CASSRDRGRAGTQYF
clone size: few; J gene: TRBJ1-2; D gene: TRBD1; V gene: TRBV28; CDR3 DNA: TGTGCCAGCAGTCGAGCCGGGACAGGGGATGGCTACACCTTC; CDR3 protein: CASSRAGTGDGYTF
clone size: NA; J gene: TRBJ1-4; D gene: TRBD1; V gene: TRBV11-2; CDR3 DNA: TGTGCCAGCAGCCCACCGGGACAGGGGCTTCGAAAACTGTTTTTT; CDR3 protein: CASSPPGQGLRKLFF
clone size: NA; J gene: TRBJ2-1; D gene: TRBD2; V gene: TRBV6-5; CDR3 DNA: TGTGCCACCCAGGGACTAGCGGGGGGGAATGAGCAGTTCTTC; CDR3 protein: CATQGLAGGNEQFF
clone size: NA; J gene: TRBJ1-1; D gene: NA; V gene: TRBV18; CDR3 DNA: TGTGCCAGCTTCACTACGGGAGGGAACACTGAAGCTTTCTTT; CDR3 protein: CASFTTGGNTEAFF
clone size: few; J gene: TRBJ2-3; D gene: TRBD2; V gene: TRBV6-4; CDR3 DNA: TGTGCCAGCAGCCCACTAGCGACAGATACGCAGTATTTT; CDR3 protein: CASSPLATDTQYF
clone size: NA; J gene: TRBJ1-5; D gene: NA; V gene: TRBV2; CDR3 DNA: TGTGCCAGCACAGGGACAAGCAATCAGCCCCAGCATTTT; CDR3 protein: CASTGTSNQPQHF
clone size: NA; J gene: TRBJ1-1; D gene: NA; V gene: TRBV24-1; CDR3 DNA: TGTGCCACCAGTGGGGGGGAGGGGAACACTGAAGCTTTCTTT; CDR3 protein: CATSGGEGNTEAFF
clone size: NA; J gene: TRBJ1-2; D gene: TRBD1; V gene: TRBV9; CDR3 DNA: TGTGCCAGCAGCGGCCAGGGGGCGAGGGGCTACACCTTC; CDR3 protein: CASSGQGARGYTF
clone size: NA; J gene: TRBJ2-1; D gene: NA; V gene: TRBV28; CDR3 DNA: TGTGCCAGCAAACGTCAGGGTTTTGCCTTCTACAATGAGCAGTTCTTC; CDR3 protein: CASKRQGFAFYNEQFF
clone size: NA; J gene: TRBJ1-5; D gene: NA; V gene: TRBV6-1; CDR3 DNA: TGTGCCAGCAGTGATCTGCAGGATAGTCAGCCCCAGCATTTT; CDR3 protein: CASSDLQDSQPQHF
clone size: NA; J gene: TRBJ2-7; D gene: TRBD1; V gene: TRBV18; CDR3 DNA: TGTGCCAGCTCACCAGTTAGGGACAGGGCCTACGAGCAGTACTTC; CDR3 protein: CASSPVRDRAYEQYF
clone size: NA; J gene: TRBJ1-2; D gene: NA; V gene: TRBV5-1; CDR3 DNA: TGCGCCAGCAGCCTCTATAGGACAGCCTTTGAGGGAGGCTACACCTTC; CDR3 protein: CASSLYRTAFEGGYTF
clone size: NA; J gene: TRBJ1-2; D gene: NA; V gene: TRBV10-1; CDR3 DNA: TGCGCCAGCATACGGGGACAAGGCACCTTC; CDR3 protein: CASIRGQGTF
clone size: NA; J gene: TRBJ2-7; D gene: NA; V gene: TRBV10-3; CDR3 DNA: TGTGCCATCAGTGTCGGTTACTCCTACGAGCAGTACTTC; CDR3 protein: CAISVGYSYEQYF
clone size: NA; J gene: TRBJ1-4; D gene: TRBD1; V gene: TRBV19; CDR3 DNA: TGTGCCTCTCGGGACAGAAATGAAAAACTGTTTTTT; CDR3 protein: CASRDRNEKLFF
clone size: NA; J gene: TRBJ2-4; D gene: TRBD1; V gene: TRBV7-3; CDR3 DNA: TGTGCCAGCAGCTCCGGGACAGGGGGGAAGGACATTCAGTACTTC; CDR3 protein: CASSSGTGGKDIQYF
clone size: NA; J gene: TRBJ2-2; D gene: NA; V gene: TRBV18; CDR3 DNA: TGTGCCAGCTCAGGGGGCAACACCGGGGAGCTGTTTTTT; CDR3 protein: CASSGGNTGELFF
clone size: NA; J gene: TRBJ1-4; D gene: NA; V gene: TRBV4-1; CDR3 DNA: TGCGCCAGCAGCCAAGGGATGCAGGGGACTAATGAAAAACTGTTTTTT; CDR3 protein: CASSQGMQGTNEKLFF
clone size: NA; J gene: TRBJ1-2; D gene: TRBD1; V gene: TRBV28; CDR3 DNA: TGTGCCAGCAGTTCCCAGACCGGACAGGGCCCTTATGGCTACACCTTC; CDR3 protein: CASSSQTGQGPYGYTF
clone size: NA; J gene: TRBJ2-1; D gene: TRBD2; V gene: TRBV27; CDR3 DNA: TGTGCCAGCAGTCCACTAGCGGGGGCGGGGAATGAGCAGTTCTTC; CDR3 protein: CASSPLAGAGNEQFF
clone size: NA; J gene: TRBJ1-5; D gene: NA; V gene: TRBV2; CDR3 DNA: TGTGCCAGCAGTCCTCAGGACAGCCCCAATCAGCCCCAGCATTTT; CDR3 protein: CASSPQDSPNQPQHF
clone size: NA; J gene: TRBJ2-7; D gene: NA; V gene: TRBV20-1; CDR3 DNA: TGCAGTGCCAGTGGTCGGGACAAAATTGGCTCCGAGCAGTACTTC; CDR3 protein: CSASGRDKIGSEQYF
clone size: NA; J gene: TRBJ2-7; D gene: NA; V gene: TRBV6-4; CDR3 DNA: TGTGCCAGCAGTGCCGAGGGCTCCCACGAGCAGTACTTC; CDR3 protein: CASSAEGSHEQYF
clone size: NA; J gene: TRBJ2-7; D gene: NA; V gene: TRBV7-7; CDR3 DNA: TGTGCCAGCAGCTTAGAACCGGGTCAGAGATACGGGCAGTACTTC; CDR3 protein: CASSLEPGQRYGQYF
clone size: NA; J gene: TRBJ1-2; D gene: TRBD1; V gene: TRBV12-3/TRBV12-4; CDR3 DNA: TGTGCCACCATGGGACAGGGAAATGGCTACACCTTC; CDR3 protein: CATMGQGNGYTF
clone size: NA; J gene: TRBJ2-4; D gene: NA; V gene: TRBV9; CDR3 DNA: TGTGCCAGCAGCGCTGGGGGCGGACACTTTCTAGCCAAAAACATTCAGTACTTC; CDR3 protein: CASSAGGGHFLAKNIQYF
clone size: NA; J gene: TRBJ1-2; D gene: NA; V gene: TRBV12-3/TRBV12-4; CDR3 DNA: TGTGCCAGCAGTTTCTCGGGGGAGTTAAGGTACACCTTC; CDR3 protein: CASSFSGELRYTF
clone size: NA; J gene: TRBJ1-6; D gene: NA; V gene: TRBV6-5; CDR3 DNA: TGTGCCAGCAGTAACACACGCTATAATTCACCCCTCCACTTT; CDR3 protein: CASSNTRYNSPLHF
clone size: NA; J gene: TRBJ2-1; D gene: NA; V gene: TRBV7-9; CDR3 DNA: TGTGCCAGCAGCTTAGTAAATGAGCAGTTCTTC; CDR3 protein: CASSLVNEQFF
clone size: NA; J gene: TRBJ1-6; D gene: NA; V gene: TRBV4-3; CDR3 DNA: TGCGCCAGCAGCCGGAACAGGGTACCCTATAATTCACCCCTCCACTTT; CDR3 protein: CASSRNRVPYNSPLHF
clone size: NA; J gene: TRBJ1-4; D gene: TRBD1; V gene: TRBV4-3; CDR3 DNA: TGCGCCAGCAGCCCATACAGGGGGCGCGGAGATAATGAAAAACTGTTTTTT; CDR3 protein: CASSPYRGRGDNEKLFF
clone size: NA; J gene: TRBJ2-3; D gene: TRBD1; V gene: TRBV30; CDR3 DNA: TGTGCCTGGAGTCCTTCGGACAGGGGAATAGATACGCAGTATTTT; CDR3 protein: CAWSPSDRGIDTQYF
clone size: NA; J gene: TRBJ2-7; D gene: TRBD2; V gene: TRBV15; CDR3 DNA: TGTGCCACCAGCAGAGATTTTGGGGGGGGATACGAGCAGTACTTC; CDR3 protein: CATSRDFGGGYEQYF
clone size: NA; J gene: TRBJ2-2; D gene: NA; V gene: TRBV24-1; CDR3 DNA: TGTGCCACCAGTGAGTTCGCCGGGGAGCTGTTTTTT; CDR3 protein: CATSEFAGELFF
clone size: once; J gene: TRBJ2-3; D gene: NA; V gene: TRBV5-1; CDR3 DNA: TGCGCCAGCAGCCCCTCGGGCACAGATACGCAGTATTTT; CDR3 protein: CASSPSGTDTQYF
clone size: NA; J gene: TRBJ2-2; D gene: TRBD1; V gene: TRBV25-1; CDR3 DNA: TGTGCCAGCAGTGAGGGGACAGGGGGCGCGGGCACCGGGGAGCTGTTTTTT; CDR3 protein: CASSEGTGGAGTGELFF
clone size: NA; J gene: TRBJ1-2; D gene: NA; V gene: TRBV30; CDR3 DNA: TGTGCCTGGAATCAGGGGACTAACTATGGCTACACCTTC; CDR3 protein: CAWNQGTNYGYTF
clone size: NA; J gene: TRBJ1-3; D gene: TRBD1; V gene: TRBV4-2; CDR3 DNA: TGTGCCAGCAGCCAAGGTCCCGTACAGGGGGCGTTTGGAAACACCATATATTTT; CDR3 protein: CASSQGPVQGAFGNTIYF
clone size: NA; J gene: TRBJ1-4; D gene: TRBD1; V gene: TRBV5-1; CDR3 DNA: TGCGCCAGCAGCTTGGTAGGACAGGGGAATGAAAAACTGTTTTTT; CDR3 protein: CASSLVGQGNEKLFF